The 23 T cell receptor beta chains in this list originate from one sample, sequenced in a study of technical replicates of blood from a few donors. This table comes from immunoSEQ multiplex PCR, and its TCRdb copy is limited to in-frame clones, with some not included. The data show under 100,000 clones, about 94% seen once. Source material: T cells isolated from PBMCs. Receptors originate from a human donor in good health.

The rearrangement joins TRBV7-9 to TRBJ1-2, with a possible D match to TRBD1 (6 bases). The germline gives CDR1 SEHNR, CDR2 FQNEAQ (reference sequence). V lost 1 base and J 3 bases, leaving 9 bases between the germline ends. The CDR3 contains 14 residues. The CDR3 sequence: CASSLGQVDYGYTF. The CDR3 DNA is TGTGCCAGCAGCTTAGGACAGGTCGACTATGGCTACACCTTC.

This chain uses TRBV2 with TRBJ2-1; 8 positions agree with TRBD1. Per germline, CDR1 SNHLY and CDR2 FYNNEI. This CDR3 is 12 amino acids long. The V gene end was trimmed by 11 bases and the J gene end by 6 bases; junction bases not matched to a gene: 6. CDR3 in amino acids: CALGQGINEQFF. Written as DNA, the CDR3 is TGTGCCCTTGGACAGGGTATCAATGAGCAGTTCTTC.

CDR3 nucleotides: TGTGCCAGCAGTGATCGGGGGGGAGAGACCCAGTACTTC. It encodes CASSDRGGETQYF. V is TRBV6-1 and J is TRBJ2-5; 8 nucleotides match TRBD2. Trimming at V came to 3 bases and at J to 4 bases, leaving 1 base not matched to a gene. The CDR3 length is 13 residues. Germline CDR1 reads MNHNS; CDR2 reads SASEGT.

This chain joins TRBV11-2 and TRBJ2-1; possibly TRBD2 for D (6 bases). The CDR3 spans 15 residues. CDR1 and CDR2 (germline): SGHAT, FQNNGV. V lost 2 bases and J lost 5, with 13 bases in between. CDR3 sequence reads: CASSLISLANNEQFF. The DNA of the CDR3 is TGTGCCAGCAGCTTAATCTCCCTAGCGAACAATGAGCAGTTCTTC.

The V call is TRBV4-1, the J call TRBJ1-5; 9 bases align to TRBD1. The CDR3 spans 15 residues. Losses at the gene ends were 1 base for V and 9 bases for J; bases not matched to a gene: 7. Germline values: CDR1 MGHRA, CDR2 YSYEKL. The CDR3 DNA follows: TGCGCCAGCAGCCAAGGGACAGGGGTGGTTGTGCCCCAGCATTTT. It is translated as CASSQGTGVVVPQHF.

The rearrangement links TRBV5-6 to TRBJ2-2; unclear D gene. The length of the CDR3 is 13 residues. Trimming left V 2 bases short and J 1 base short, with 3 bases between. Looked up from germline, CDR1 is SGHDT and CDR2 is YYEEEE. The CDR3 sequence is CASSFQNTGELFF. The CDR3 nucleotides read TGTGCCAGCAGCTTTCAGAACACCGGGGAGCTGTTTTTT.

This chain links TRBV28 with TRBJ1-1; D possibly corresponds to TRBD1 (6 bases). Per the germline V gene, CDR1 is MDHEN and CDR2 is SYDVKM. The V gene lost 5 bases and the J gene lost 8 bases, with 21 bases spanning the gap. This CDR3 is built from 15 residues. This chain's CDR3 is CASSPLTGSNLEAFF. In nucleotides, the CDR3 is TGTGCCAGCAGTCCCCTGACAGGTTCCAATTTAGAAGCTTTCTTT.

The V gene is TRBV5-6, the J gene TRBJ1-2; no clear D gene. V was shortened by 2 bases and J by 8 bases, with 22 bases between the two germline ends. Germline assignment: CDR1 SGHDT and CDR2 YYEEEE. This CDR3 has 16 residues. DNA of the CDR3: TGTGCCAGCAGCTTATCGGCGGAGCACCTGGTCTCGGGCTACACCTTC. Translating gives CASSLSAEHLVSGYTF.

This chain joins TRBV7-9 and TRBJ2-7; D gene unclear. The V gene's germline CDR1 is SEHNR and CDR2 FQNEAQ (reference sequence). The V end was cut by 5 bases, the J end by 4 bases, with 12 bases between. This CDR3 is 13 amino acids long. The CDR3 region is CASSHPGPYEQYF. CDR3 in DNA: TGTGCCAGCAGCCATCCTGGGCCTTACGAGCAGTACTTC. Supplemented by reference TRBV7-9 and TRBJ2-7, the full variable domain reads DTGVSQNPRHKITKRGQNVTFRCDPISEHNRLYWYRQTLGQGPEFLTYFQNEAQLEKSRLLSDRFSAERPKGSFSTLEIQRTEQGDSAMYLCASSHPGPYEQYFGPGTRLTVT.

The chain couples TRBV25-1 to TRBJ2-7; D is undetermined. CDR3 size: 16 residues. The germline V gene has CDR1 MGHDK and CDR2 SYGVNS. The ends were cut back, 1 base at V and 5 bases at J, with 18 bases in the middle. In DNA, the CDR3 is TGTGCCAGCAGTGAATGGGCCTTGCCCACCTCGAACGAGCAGTACTTC. Protein product: CASSEWALPTSNEQYF.

About this clone: The same CDR3 arises from other DNA sequences in this sample as well. This chain links TRBV4-1 with TRBJ2-3, with TRBD2 identical over 8 bases. This CDR3 has 16 residues. The V gene end was trimmed by 4 bases and the J gene end by 1 base; junction bases not matched to a gene: 7. CDR1 is MGHRA, CDR2 YSYEKL, per germline. DNA for the CDR3: TGCGCCAGCAGCCCTCGACTAGCGAGCGGCACAGATACGCAGTATTTT. This codes for CASSPRLASGTDTQYF.

The V call is TRBV21-1, the J call TRBJ2-7; TRBD2, as called in the table, went unchecked against the DNA. TRBV21-1 is a known pseudogene. The CDR3 sequence is 18 residues long. As DNA, the CDR3 is TGTGCCAGCAGCCAGGATTGTTTGAACCAGCGGAGAAACAACGAGCAGTACTTC. It translates to CASSQDCLNQRRNNEQYF.

The J gene is TRBJ1-1, the V gene TRBV4-1; D possibly corresponds to TRBD1 (5 bases). The CDR3 is made up of 15 amino acids. Germline V gene data show CDR1 as MGHRA and CDR2 as YSYEKL. The V gene lost 1 base and the J gene lost 4 bases, with 13 bases spanning the gap. CDR3 sequence: CASSQVRQGATEAFF. DNA of the CDR3: TGCGCCAGCAGCCAAGTACGCCAGGGTGCCACTGAAGCTTTCTTT.

The CDR3 loop reads CASSPTTGRGRGSPLHF. CDR3 in DNA: TGCGCCAGCAGCCCAACAACGGGCAGGGGGCGCGGTTCACCCCTCCACTTT. The chain uses TRBV4-1 and TRBJ1-6, with 8 bases fitting TRBD1. The CDR3 length is 17 residues. The V segment lost 4 bases and the J segment 9 bases; nucleotides outside the gene matches: 14. CDR1 and CDR2 from the germline V gene are MGHRA and YSYEKL.

This chain uses TRBV18 with TRBJ1-5, with a possible D match to TRBD1 (5 bases). The length of the CDR3 is 17 residues. Per the germline V gene, CDR1 is KGHSH and CDR2 is LQKENI. Between the trimmed V and J ends, which lost 2 bases and 2 bases, there was a span of 16 bases. CDR3 region: CASSPGARGVGNQPQHF. The CDR3 DNA reads TGTGCCAGCTCACCAGGGGCGCGGGGGGTTGGCAATCAGCCCCAGCATTTT.

This chain joins TRBV5-1 and TRBJ2-3, with 7 positions matching TRBD2. Germline V gives CDR1 SGHRS, CDR2 YFSETQ. Trimming removed 5 bases from V and 5 bases from J; junction bases left unmatched: 5. There are 13 residues in the CDR3. The CDR3 protein is CASRAGDLDTQYF. CDR3 in DNA: TGCGCCAGCAGGGCGGGAGATCTAGATACGCAGTATTTT.

The chain joins TRBV4-2 to TRBJ1-2; 10 bases agree with TRBD1. V gave up 3 bases and J gave up 6 bases; unmatched junction bases: 1. The CDR3 contains 13 residues. The germline V gene has CDR1 LGHNA and CDR2 YNFKEQ. The CDR3 nucleotides read TGTGCCAGCAGCCAGGACAGGGGGGATGGCTACACCTTC. Translation gives CASSQDRGDGYTF.

The CDR3 DNA follows: TGTGCCAGCACGACAGGGAGCACAGATACGCAGTATTTT. Amino acid sequence: CASTTGSTDTQYF. The chain combines TRBV9 with TRBJ2-3; TRBD1 agrees at 7 bases. The CDR3 contains 13 residues. Per the germline V gene, CDR1 is SGDLS and CDR2 is YYNGEE. V gave up 6 bases and J gave up 0 bases; unmatched junction bases: 1.

The sample holds a few counts of this clone. The chain has TRBV7-6 and TRBJ1-1; the match to TRBD1 covers 12 bases. The CDR3 loop spans 15 amino acids. CDR1 and CDR2 from the germline V gene are SGHVS and FNYEAQ. J lost 5 bases, V lost 4 bases, and 5 bases had no gene match. CDR3 sequence reads: CASSYSGQGATEAFF. The CDR3 DNA follows: TGTGCCAGCAGCTACTCGGGACAGGGGGCTACTGAAGCTTTCTTT.

The sample holds a few counts of this clone. V gene TRBV13 combines with J gene TRBJ1-6; TRBD1 aligns across 7 bases. The germline V gene encodes CDR1 PRHDT and CDR2 FYEKMQ (reference sequence). V gave up 4 bases and J gave up 0 bases; unmatched junction bases: 3. CDR3 length equals 16 residues. The CDR3 loop is CASSSQGSSYNSPLHF. The CDR3 nucleotides are TGTGCCAGCAGCTCACAGGGGAGCTCCTATAATTCACCCCTCCACTTT.

The rearrangement uses TRBV4-1 and TRBJ1-1, with a weak D call TRBD1 (6 bases). V lost 1 base to trimming and J lost 6 bases, with 12 bases between them. Germline values: CDR1 MGHRA, CDR2 YSYEKL. This CDR3 has 14 amino acids. The CDR3 sequence is CASSQVAGGSEAFF. Here the CDR3 DNA reads TGCGCCAGCAGCCAAGTCGCTGGGGGCTCTGAAGCTTTCTTT.

CDR3 sequence: CASSLADRDSYEQYF. The CDR3 region has the DNA TGTGCCAGCAGCTTAGCGGACAGGGACTCCTACGAGCAGTACTTC. The genes are TRBV7-6 and TRBJ2-7; 8 bases line up with TRBD1. The CDR3 has 15 residues. After removal of 0 bases from V and 0 bases from J, the junction contained 1 base not matched to a gene. Germline CDR1 and CDR2: SGHVS and FNYEAQ.

The chain recombines TRBV29-1 with TRBJ2-1; D possibly corresponds to TRBD2 (5 bases). This CDR3 comprises 12 residues. CDR1 and CDR2 from the germline V gene are SQVTM and ANQGSEA. Between the trimmed V and J ends, which lost 3 bases and 7 bases, there was a span of 10 bases. The CDR3 here is CSVDWGENEQFF. CDR3 DNA sequence: TGCAGCGTTGATTGGGGAGAGAATGAGCAGTTCTTC.